Each of the 5 T cell receptor beta chains below was sequenced from the same sample in a study of cytomegalovirus exposure and HLA in healthy donors. PCR used 60 Vbeta primers and 13 Jbeta primers. Libraries were prepared by immunoSEQ multiplex PCR; TCRdb keeps only in-frame clonotypes and omits some of them. In the table there are 160,000 or so clones, around four fifths of which are singletons. The source material was PBMCs. Every receptor here comes from a male donor in good health and CMV-seronegative.

The chain recombines TRBV18 with TRBJ2-5; 10 positions agree with TRBD1. V was pared by 4 bases and J by 5 bases, with 1 base of the junction left unmatched. The CDR3 sequence is 13 residues long. Per the germline V gene, CDR1 is KGHSH and CDR2 is LQKENI. Here the CDR3 DNA reads TGTGCCAGCTCACGGGGACAGGGGGAGACCCAGTACTTC. Its translation is CASSRGQGETQYF. The full variable domain, rest sourced from reference TRBV18 and TRBJ2-5, is NAGVMQNPRHLVRRRGQEARLRCSPMKGHSHVYWYRQLPEEGLKFMVYLQKENIIDESGMPKERFSAEFPKEGPSILRIQQVVRGDSAAYFCASSRGQGETQYFGPGTRLLVL.

Here the CDR3 DNA reads TGTGCCAGCAGTTACTCATTCGGGTGGGGGGGTGAAGCTTTCTTT. It codes for CASSYSFGWGGEAFF. V usage is TRBV6-5 and J usage is TRBJ1-1, with a tentative D call TRBD1 (5 bases). This CDR3 spans 15 amino acids. Germline V lookup: CDR1 MNHEY, CDR2 SVGAGI. Trimming pared 0 bases from V and 7 bases from J, leaving 15 bases between.

The V gene is TRBV6-5, the J gene TRBJ1-4; 9 bases are shared with TRBD1. Germline V gene lookup returns CDR1 MNHEY and CDR2 SVGAGI. The CDR3 covers 15 residues. Germline trimming cut 2 bases from V and 8 bases from J; bases unmatched to any gene: 6. In DNA form, the CDR3 reads TGTGCCAGCAGTTACGGGACAGGGCGTAGGGAAAAACTGTTTTTT. Translated, it gives CASSYGTGRREKLFF.

The J gene is TRBJ2-1, the V gene TRBV30; 10 bases map to TRBD2. This CDR3 contains 15 residues. Germline lookup yields CDR1 GTSNPN and CDR2 SVGIG (reference sequence). The J segment lost 8 bases and the V segment lost 3 bases, leaving 10 bases of the junction unmatched. The CDR3 bases are TGTGCCTGGAGCCCCCTAGCGGGAGCGAAGTATGAGCAGTTCTTC. Translation: CAWSPLAGAKYEQFF.

V usage is TRBV9 and J usage is TRBJ2-5; 7 bases fit TRBD2. The ends lost 0 bases at V and 5 bases at J; junction bases unmatched: 7. The CDR3 covers 15 residues. Germline CDR1 SGDLS, CDR2 YYNGEE. The DNA for the CDR3 is TGTGCCAGCAGCGTAGCTAGCGGAGAGGGGGAGACCCAGTACTTC. It is translated as CASSVASGEGETQYF.